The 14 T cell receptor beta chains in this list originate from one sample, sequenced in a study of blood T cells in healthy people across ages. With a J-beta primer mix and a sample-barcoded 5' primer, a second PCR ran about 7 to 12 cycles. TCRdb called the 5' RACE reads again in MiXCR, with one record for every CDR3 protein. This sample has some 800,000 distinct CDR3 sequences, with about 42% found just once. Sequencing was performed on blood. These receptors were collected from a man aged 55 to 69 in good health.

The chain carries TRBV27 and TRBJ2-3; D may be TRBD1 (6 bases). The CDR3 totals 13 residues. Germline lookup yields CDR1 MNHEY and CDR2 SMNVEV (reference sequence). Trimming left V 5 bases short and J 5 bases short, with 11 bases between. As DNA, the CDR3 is TGTGCCAGCAGTCCCCTGGACAGAGATACGCAGTATTTT. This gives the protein CASSPLDRDTQYF.

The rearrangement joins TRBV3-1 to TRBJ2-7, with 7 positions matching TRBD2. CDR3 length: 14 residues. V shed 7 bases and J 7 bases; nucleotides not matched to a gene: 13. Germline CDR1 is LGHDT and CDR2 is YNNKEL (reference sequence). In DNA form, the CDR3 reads TGTGCCAGCATCCAGGGCGGGGGATCCAATGAGCAGTACTTC. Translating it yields CASIQGGGSNEQYF.

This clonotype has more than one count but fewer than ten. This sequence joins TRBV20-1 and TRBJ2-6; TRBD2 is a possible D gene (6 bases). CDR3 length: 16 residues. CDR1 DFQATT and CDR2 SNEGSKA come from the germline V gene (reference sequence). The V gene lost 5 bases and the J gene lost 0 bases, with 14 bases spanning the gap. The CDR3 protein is CSAHPGLNSGANVLTF. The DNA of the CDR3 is TGCAGTGCTCACCCGGGACTTAACTCTGGGGCCAACGTCCTGACTTTC.

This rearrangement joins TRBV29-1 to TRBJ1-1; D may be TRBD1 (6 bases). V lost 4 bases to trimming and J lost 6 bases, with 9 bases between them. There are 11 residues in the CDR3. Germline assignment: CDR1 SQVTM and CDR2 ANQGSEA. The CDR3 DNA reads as TGCAGCGTTGGGAGACAGGCTGAAGCTTTCTTT. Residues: CSVGRQAEAFF.

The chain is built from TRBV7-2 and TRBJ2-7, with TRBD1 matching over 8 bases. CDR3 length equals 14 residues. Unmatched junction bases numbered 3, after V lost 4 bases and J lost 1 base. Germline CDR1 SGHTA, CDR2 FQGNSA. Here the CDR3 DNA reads TGTGCCAGCAGCTCGACAGGGGATTCCTACGAGCAGTACTTC. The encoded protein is CASSSTGDSYEQYF.

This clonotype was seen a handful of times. CDR3 residues: CASSFPSGNIQYF. CDR3 DNA: TGTGCCAGCAGTTTTCCGTCTGGGAACATTCAGTACTTC. The chain recombines TRBV28 with TRBJ2-4; D gene uncertain. Germline V gene lookup returns CDR1 MDHEN and CDR2 SYDVKM. V was cut by 3 bases and J by 7 bases, with 10 bases left in between. This CDR3 contains 13 residues.

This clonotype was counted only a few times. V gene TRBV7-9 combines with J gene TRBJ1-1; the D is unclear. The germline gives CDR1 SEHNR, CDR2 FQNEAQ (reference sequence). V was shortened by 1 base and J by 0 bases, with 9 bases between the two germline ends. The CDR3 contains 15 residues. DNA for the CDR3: TGTGCCAGCAGCTTAGTGGGCGAGCTGAACACTGAAGCTTTCTTT. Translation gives CASSLVGELNTEAFF.

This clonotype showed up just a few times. The CDR3 DNA sequence: TGTGCCAGCAGCTTCCGGGACAGGATAAGTGAGACCCAGTACTTC. It is translated as CASSFRDRISETQYF. The genes are TRBV7-9 and TRBJ2-5, with TRBD1 matching 8 bases. The germline CDR1 and CDR2 sequences are SEHNR and FQNEAQ (reference sequence). The V segment lost 3 bases and the J segment 5 bases; nucleotides outside the gene matches: 8. The CDR3 sequence is 15 residues long.

The CDR3 here is CSAKKLTRRAGGNQPQHF. The DNA for the CDR3 is TGCAGTGCTAAGAAGCTCACAAGACGGGCAGGGGGCAATCAGCCCCAGCATTTT. The V and J genes are TRBV20-1 and TRBJ1-5, with a weak D call TRBD1 (6 bases). Germline lookup yields CDR1 DFQATT and CDR2 SNEGSKA (reference sequence). V gave up 4 bases and J gave up 2 bases, with 24 bases separating them. The CDR3 extends over 18 amino acids.

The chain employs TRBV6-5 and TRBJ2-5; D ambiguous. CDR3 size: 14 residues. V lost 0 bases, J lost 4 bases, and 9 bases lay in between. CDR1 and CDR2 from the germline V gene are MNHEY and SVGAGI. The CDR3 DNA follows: TGTGCCAGCAGTTACTCGAGTTTCCGAGAGACCCAGTACTTC. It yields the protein CASSYSSFRETQYF.

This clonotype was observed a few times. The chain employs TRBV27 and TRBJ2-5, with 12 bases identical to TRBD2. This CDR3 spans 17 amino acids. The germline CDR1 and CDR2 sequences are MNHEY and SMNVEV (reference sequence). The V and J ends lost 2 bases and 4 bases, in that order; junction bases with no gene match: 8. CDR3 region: CASSLLTSGGPLETQYF. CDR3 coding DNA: TGTGCCAGCAGTTTACTAACTAGCGGGGGGCCCTTAGAGACCCAGTACTTC.

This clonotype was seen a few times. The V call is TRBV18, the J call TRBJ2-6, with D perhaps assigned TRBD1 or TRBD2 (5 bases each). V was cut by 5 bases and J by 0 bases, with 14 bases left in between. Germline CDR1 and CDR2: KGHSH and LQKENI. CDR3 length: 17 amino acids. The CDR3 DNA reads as TGTGCCAGCTCATCCTCCGGGGCCAACTCTGGGGCCAACGTCCTGACTTTC. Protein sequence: CASSSSGANSGANVLTF.

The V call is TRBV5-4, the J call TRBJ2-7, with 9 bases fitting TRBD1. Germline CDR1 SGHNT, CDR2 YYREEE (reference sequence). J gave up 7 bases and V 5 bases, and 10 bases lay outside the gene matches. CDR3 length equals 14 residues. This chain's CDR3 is CASSPRDRVREQYF. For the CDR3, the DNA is TGTGCCAGCAGTCCGCGGGACAGGGTTCGGGAGCAGTACTTC.

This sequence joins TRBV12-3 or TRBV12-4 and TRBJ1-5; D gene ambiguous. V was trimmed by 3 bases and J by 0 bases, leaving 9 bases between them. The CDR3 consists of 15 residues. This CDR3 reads CASSFGQYSNQPQHF. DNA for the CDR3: TGTGCCAGCAGTTTTGGGCAATATAGCAATCAGCCCCAGCATTTT.